The 3 T cell receptor beta chains given below trace back to one sample, sequenced in a study of OX40 agonist ivuxolimab in advanced cancers. The repertoire was sequenced with immunoSEQ multiplex PCR; TCRdb's copy has only in-frame clones and lacks some. The sample has under 90,000 clones, roughly 91% seen once. The material was CD4+ or CD8+ T cells sorted from blood, obtained in a trial of the OX40 agonist ivuxolimab. These receptors all stem from an adult with an advanced solid tumor such as melanoma, head and neck, liver or kidney cancer.

The chain has TRBV11-3 and TRBJ1-2, with D possibly being TRBD1 (5 bases). Germline assignment: CDR1 SGHNT and CDR2 YENEEA. Trimming shortened V by 5 bases and J by 4 bases, and 11 bases separated the two germline ends. This CDR3 contains 13 residues. The CDR3 nucleotides are TGTGCCAGCAGCGCCGACAGACTCTATGGCTACACCTTC. It translates to CASSADRLYGYTF.

The chain combines TRBV6-5 with TRBJ2-1, with 11 positions matching TRBD2. V shed 6 bases, J shed 3 bases, and the junction held 4 bases outside the gene matches. Germline CDR1 MNHEY, CDR2 SVGAGI. There are 15 residues in the CDR3. The CDR3 nucleotides read TGTGCCAGCAGCCTGACTAGCGGGGACTACAATGAGCAGTTCTTC. Translation gives CASSLTSGDYNEQFF.

This chain uses TRBV6-5 with TRBJ2-7; no reliable D call. The CDR3 totals 15 residues. CDR1 MNHEY and CDR2 SVGAGI come from the germline V gene. The V end was cut by 5 bases, the J end by 6 bases, with 20 bases between. Here the CDR3 reads CASSARATWTSEQYF. The CDR3 DNA is TGTGCCAGCAGTGCCCGGGCTACGTGGACCTCCGAGCAGTACTTC.